This T cell receptor beta chain was recorded in a study of cytomegalovirus exposure and HLA in healthy donors. This CDR3 region has 14 residues. V lost 6 bases, J lost 4 bases, and 8 bases stayed unmatched. Germline V lookup: CDR1 MDHEN, CDR2 SYDVKM. PCR amplification relied on 60 Vbeta primers (plus 13 Jbeta primers). Produced via immunoSEQ multiplex PCR; TCRdb's table is partial and in-frame only. The table lists around 210,000 clones. The rearrangement links TRBV28 to TRBJ2-5; TRBD1 agrees at 7 bases. This TCR was recovered from a woman aged 25 to 39 in good health and CMV-seropositive. Sequenced input: PBMCs. The CDR3 region is CASRTTGAGETQYF. In DNA, the CDR3 is TGTGCCAGCAGAACTACAGGGGCGGGAGAGACCCAGTACTTC. The entire variable domain, with the rest obtained from reference TRBV28 and TRBJ2-5, is as follows: DVKVTQSSRYLVKRTGEKVFLECVQDMDHENMFWYRQDPGLGLRLIYFSYDVKMKEKGDIPEGYSVSREKKERFSLILESASTNQTSMYLCASRTTGAGETQYFGPGTRLLVL.